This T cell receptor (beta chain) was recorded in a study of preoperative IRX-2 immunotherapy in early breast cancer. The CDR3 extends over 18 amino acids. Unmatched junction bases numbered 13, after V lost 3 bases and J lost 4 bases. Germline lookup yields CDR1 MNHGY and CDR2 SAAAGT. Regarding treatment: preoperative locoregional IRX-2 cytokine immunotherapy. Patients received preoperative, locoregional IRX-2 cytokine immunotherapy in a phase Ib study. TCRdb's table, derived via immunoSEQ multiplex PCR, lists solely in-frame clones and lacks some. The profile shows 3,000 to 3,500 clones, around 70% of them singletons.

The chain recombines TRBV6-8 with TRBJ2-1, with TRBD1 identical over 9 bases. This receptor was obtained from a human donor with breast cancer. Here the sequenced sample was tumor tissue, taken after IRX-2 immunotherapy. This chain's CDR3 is CASSYRGGQGPFYNEQFF. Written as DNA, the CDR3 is TGTGCCAGCAGTTATCGGGGAGGACAGGGGCCCTTTTACAATGAGCAGTTCTTC.